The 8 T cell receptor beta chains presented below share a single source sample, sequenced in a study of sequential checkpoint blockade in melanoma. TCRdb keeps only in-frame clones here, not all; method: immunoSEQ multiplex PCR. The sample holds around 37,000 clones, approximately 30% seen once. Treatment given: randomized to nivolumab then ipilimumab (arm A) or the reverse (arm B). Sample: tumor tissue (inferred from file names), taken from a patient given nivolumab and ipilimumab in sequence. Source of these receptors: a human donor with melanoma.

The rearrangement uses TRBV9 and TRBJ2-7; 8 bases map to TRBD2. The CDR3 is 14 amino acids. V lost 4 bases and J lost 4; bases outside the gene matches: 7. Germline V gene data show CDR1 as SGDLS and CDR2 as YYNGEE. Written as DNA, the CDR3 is TGTGCCAGCAGCAAAGCGGGAGCTACGTACGAGCAGTACTTC. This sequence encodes CASSKAGATYEQYF.

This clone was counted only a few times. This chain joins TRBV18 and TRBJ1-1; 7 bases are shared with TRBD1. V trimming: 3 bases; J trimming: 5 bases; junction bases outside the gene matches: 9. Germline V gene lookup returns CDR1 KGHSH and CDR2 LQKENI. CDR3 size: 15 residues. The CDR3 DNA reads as TGTGCCAGCTCACCCCGACAGGGTGGGGGGACTGAAGCTTTCTTT. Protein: CASSPRQGGGTEAFF.

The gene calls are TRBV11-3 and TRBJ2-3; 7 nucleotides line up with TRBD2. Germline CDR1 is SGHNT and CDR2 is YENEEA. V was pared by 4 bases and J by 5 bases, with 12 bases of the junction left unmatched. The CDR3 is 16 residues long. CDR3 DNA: TGTGCCAGCAGCTCCAGGACTAGAGATGGGGTAGATACGCAGTATTTT. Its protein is CASSSRTRDGVDTQYF.

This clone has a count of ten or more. Written as DNA, the CDR3 is TGTGCCAGCAGCTGGACAGATAGCTCCTACGAGCAGTACTTC. It codes for CASSWTDSSYEQYF. This chain links TRBV7-5 with TRBJ2-7; TRBD1 is the table's D call and was not checked against the DNA. TRBV7-5 is a pseudogene. CDR3 size: 14 residues.

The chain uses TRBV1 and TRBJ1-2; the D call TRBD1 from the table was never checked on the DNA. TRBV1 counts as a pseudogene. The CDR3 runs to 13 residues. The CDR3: CASRQGRGYGYTF. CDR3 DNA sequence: TGCGCCAGCAGACAGGGTCGAGGGTATGGCTACACCTTC.

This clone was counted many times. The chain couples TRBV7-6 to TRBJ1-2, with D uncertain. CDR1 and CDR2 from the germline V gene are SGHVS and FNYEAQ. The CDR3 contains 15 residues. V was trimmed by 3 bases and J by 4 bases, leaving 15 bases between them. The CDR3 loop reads CASSLISGYLYGYTF. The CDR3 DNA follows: TGTGCCAGCAGCTTGATTTCAGGTTACCTCTATGGCTACACCTTC.

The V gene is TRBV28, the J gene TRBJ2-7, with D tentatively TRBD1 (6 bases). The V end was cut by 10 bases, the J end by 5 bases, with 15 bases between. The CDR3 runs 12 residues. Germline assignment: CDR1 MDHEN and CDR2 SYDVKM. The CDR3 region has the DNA TGTGCCACCTACTTGTGGGGGCACGAGCAGTACTTC. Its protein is CATYLWGHEQYF.

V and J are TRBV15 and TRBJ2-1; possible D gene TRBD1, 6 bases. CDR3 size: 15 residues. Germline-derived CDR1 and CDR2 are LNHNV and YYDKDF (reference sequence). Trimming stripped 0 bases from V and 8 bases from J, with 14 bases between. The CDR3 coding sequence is TGTGCCACCAGCAGAGAGGGGGCAGGTGAGGATGAGCAGTTCTTC. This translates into CATSREGAGEDEQFF.